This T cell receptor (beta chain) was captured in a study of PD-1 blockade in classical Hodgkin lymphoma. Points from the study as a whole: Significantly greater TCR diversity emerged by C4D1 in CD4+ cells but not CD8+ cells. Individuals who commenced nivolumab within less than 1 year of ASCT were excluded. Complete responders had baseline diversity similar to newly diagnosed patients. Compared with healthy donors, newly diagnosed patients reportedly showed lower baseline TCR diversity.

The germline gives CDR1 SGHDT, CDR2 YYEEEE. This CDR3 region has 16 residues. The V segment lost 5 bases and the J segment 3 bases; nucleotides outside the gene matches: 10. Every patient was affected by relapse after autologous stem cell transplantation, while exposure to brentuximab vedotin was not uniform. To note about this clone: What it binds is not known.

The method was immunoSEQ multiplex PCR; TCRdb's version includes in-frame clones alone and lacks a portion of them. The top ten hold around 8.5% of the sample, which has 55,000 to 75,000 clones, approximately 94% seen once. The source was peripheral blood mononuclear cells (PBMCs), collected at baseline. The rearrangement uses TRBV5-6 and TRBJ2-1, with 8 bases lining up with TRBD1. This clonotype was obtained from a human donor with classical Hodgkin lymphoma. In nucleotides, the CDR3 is TGTGCCAGCAGGCTTGGCAGGGGGCCCCTCTACAATGAGCAGTTCTTC. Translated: CASRLGRGPLYNEQFF.